This TCR beta chain was identified in a study of beta chain features in type 1 diabetes. Study summary: Healthy donors, compared against patients, showed similar age, gender and cell yields.

One heparinised blood draw averaging approximately 120 mL was given by each donor. Cell sorting via CD45RO/CCR7/CD25/CD127/CD95/CD27 was performed to obtain CD4+ naive, central memory, regulatory and stem cell-like memory cells. Since all of the isolated RNA was reverse transcribed, expressed TCRB transcripts were what got sequenced. Profiling relied on immunoSEQ multiplex PCR, and the TCRdb table lists in-frame clones only, not all of them. The sample records 200,000 to 250,000 clones, more than 15% being singletons. To note about this clone: Its cognate antigen is unknown.

The junction had 10 bases not matched to a gene; V was cut back by 5 bases and J by 4 bases. CDR3 length: 15 residues. The germline V gene encodes CDR1 MNHEY and CDR2 SVGAGI. Overall study findings and caveats: A moderate, significant TCRB CDR3 shortening appeared in type 1 diabetes across four CD4+ subsets. Insertion counts at VDJ junctions were lower in type 1 diabetes patients, who also showed more deletions there.

The sequence was collected from a man aged 30 to 39 with type 1 diabetes. V usage is TRBV6-5 and J usage is TRBJ2-5; 7 bases fit TRBD1. Sequencing used naive CD4+ T cells from blood. Here the CDR3 reads CASSPPGTVIETQYF. The CDR3 coding sequence is TGTGCCAGCAGTCCCCCCGGGACAGTAATAGAGACCCAGTACTTC.